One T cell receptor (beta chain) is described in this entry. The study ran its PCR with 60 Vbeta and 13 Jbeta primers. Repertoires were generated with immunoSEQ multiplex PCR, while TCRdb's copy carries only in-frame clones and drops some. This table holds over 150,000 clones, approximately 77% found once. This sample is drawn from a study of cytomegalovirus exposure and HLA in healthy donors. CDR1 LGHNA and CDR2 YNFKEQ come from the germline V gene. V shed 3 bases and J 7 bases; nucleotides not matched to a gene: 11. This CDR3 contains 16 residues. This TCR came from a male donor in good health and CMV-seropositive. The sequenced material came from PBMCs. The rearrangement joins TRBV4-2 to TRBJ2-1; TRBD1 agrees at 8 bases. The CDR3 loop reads CASSQPGQGGDNEQFF. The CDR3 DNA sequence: TGTGCCAGCAGCCAGCCAGGACAGGGAGGTGATAATGAGCAGTTCTTC.